This TCR beta chain was captured in a study of blood T cell repertoires in COVID-19. Study-wide background: PBMCs, B-cell-depleted T cells, or T cells were the source of the cDNA or gDNA that made up the material.

Germline V gene sequence: CDR1 SGHTA, CDR2 FQGNSA. The V gene end was trimmed by 2 bases and the J gene end by 6 bases; junction bases not matched to a gene: 5. The CDR3 length is 14 residues. Sequenced by immunoSEQ multiplex PCR; TCRdb stores in-frame clones only, minus some. Of just over 250,000 clones in the sample, 88% were seen once. The genes are TRBV7-2 and TRBJ1-2; 8 bases align to TRBD1. Sequenced sample: peripheral blood. The clonotype was recovered from a man between 60 and 70 years old who had recovered from COVID-19. The CDR3 DNA reads TGTGCCAGCAGCTTACGCAGGGGGCAGGATGGCTACACCTTC. This gives the protein CASSLRRGQDGYTF.